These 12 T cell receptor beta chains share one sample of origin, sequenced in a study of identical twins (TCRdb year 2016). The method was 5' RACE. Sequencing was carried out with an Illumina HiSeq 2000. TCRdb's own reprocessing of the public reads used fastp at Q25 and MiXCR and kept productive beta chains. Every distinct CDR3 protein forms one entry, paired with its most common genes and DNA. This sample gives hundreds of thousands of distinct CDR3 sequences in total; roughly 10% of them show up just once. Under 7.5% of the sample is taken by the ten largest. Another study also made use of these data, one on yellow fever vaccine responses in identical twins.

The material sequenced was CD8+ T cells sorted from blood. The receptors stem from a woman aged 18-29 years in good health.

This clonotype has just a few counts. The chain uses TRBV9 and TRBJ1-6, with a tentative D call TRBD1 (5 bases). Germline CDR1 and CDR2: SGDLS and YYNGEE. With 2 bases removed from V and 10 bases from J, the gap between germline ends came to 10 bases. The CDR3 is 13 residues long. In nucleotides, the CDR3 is TGTGCCAGCAGCGTGGGGACGGGATCACCCCTCCACTTT. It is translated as CASSVGTGSPLHF. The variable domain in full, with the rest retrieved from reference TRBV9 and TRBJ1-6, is DSGVTQTPKHLITATGQRVTLRCSPRSGDLSVYWYQQSLDQGLQFLIQYYNGEERAKGNILERFSAQQFPDLHSELNLSSLELGDSALYFCASSVGTGSPLHFGNGTRLTVT.

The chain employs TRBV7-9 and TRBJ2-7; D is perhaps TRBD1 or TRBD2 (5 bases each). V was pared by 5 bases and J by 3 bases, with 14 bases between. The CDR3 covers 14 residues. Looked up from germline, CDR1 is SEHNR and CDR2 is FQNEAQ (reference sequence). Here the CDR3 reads CASSQGTVFYEQYF. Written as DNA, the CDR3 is TGTGCCAGCAGCCAAGGGACGGTGTTCTACGAGCAGTACTTC.

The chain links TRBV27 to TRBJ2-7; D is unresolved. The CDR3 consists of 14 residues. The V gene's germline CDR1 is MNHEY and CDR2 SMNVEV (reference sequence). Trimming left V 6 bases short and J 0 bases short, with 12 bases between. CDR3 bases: TGTGCCAGCAGCACGGAGCCTAGCTCCTACGAGCAGTACTTC. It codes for CASSTEPSSYEQYF.

The CDR3 region has the DNA TGTGCCAGCAGTGAAGCCCGAACGGGGAGGGCTGGCACAGATACGCAGTATTTT. Translation gives CASSEARTGRAGTDTQYF. The chain links TRBV2 to TRBJ2-3; 7 bases are a match to TRBD2. CDR3 length: 18 amino acids. The V and J ends lost 0 bases and 1 base, in that order; junction bases with no gene match: 10. Germline assignment: CDR1 SNHLY and CDR2 FYNNEI.

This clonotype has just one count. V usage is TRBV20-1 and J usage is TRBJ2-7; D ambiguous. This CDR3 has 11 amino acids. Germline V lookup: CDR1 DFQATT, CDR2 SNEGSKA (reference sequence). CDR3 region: CRADLAHEQYF. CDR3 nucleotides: TGCAGGGCCGACCTTGCCCACGAGCAGTACTTC.

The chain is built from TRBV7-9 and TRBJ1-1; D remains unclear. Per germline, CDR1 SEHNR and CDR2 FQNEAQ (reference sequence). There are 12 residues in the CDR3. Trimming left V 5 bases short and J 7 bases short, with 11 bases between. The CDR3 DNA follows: TGTGCCAGCAGCCTCGGATACAATGAAGCTTTCTTT. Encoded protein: CASSLGYNEAFF.

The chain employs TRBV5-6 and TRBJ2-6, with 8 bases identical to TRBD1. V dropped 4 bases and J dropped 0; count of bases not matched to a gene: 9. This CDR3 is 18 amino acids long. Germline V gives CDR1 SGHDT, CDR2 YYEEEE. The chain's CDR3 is CASSRDRLESSGANVLTF. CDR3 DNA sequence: TGTGCCAGCAGCCGGGACAGGCTTGAAAGCTCTGGGGCCAACGTCCTGACTTTC.

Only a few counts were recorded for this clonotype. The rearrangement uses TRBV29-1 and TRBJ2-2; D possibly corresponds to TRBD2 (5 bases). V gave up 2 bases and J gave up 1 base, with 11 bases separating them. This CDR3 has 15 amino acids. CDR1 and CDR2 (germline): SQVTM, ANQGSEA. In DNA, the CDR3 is TGCAGCGTTGAAATGGTAGCGAGGAACACCGGGGAGCTGTTTTTT. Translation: CSVEMVARNTGELFF.

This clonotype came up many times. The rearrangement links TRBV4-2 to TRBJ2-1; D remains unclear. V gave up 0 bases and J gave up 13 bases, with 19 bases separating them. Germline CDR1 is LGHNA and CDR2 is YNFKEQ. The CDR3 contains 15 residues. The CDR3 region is CASSQEGSATLGQFF. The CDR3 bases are TGTGCCAGCAGCCAAGAAGGATCAGCGACTCTGGGTCAGTTCTTC.

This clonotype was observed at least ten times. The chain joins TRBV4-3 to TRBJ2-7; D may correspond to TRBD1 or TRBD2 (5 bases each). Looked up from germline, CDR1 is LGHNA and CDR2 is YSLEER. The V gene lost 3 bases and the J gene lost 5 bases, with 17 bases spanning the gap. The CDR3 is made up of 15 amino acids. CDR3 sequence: CASSHPGTNGHEQYF. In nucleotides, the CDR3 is TGCGCCAGCAGCCATCCCGGGACCAACGGTCACGAGCAGTACTTC.

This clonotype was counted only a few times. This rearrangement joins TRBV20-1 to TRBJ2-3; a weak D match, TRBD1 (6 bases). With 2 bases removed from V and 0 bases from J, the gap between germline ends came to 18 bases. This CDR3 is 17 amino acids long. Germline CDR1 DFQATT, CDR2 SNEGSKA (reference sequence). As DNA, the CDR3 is TGCAGTGCTAGAACGACCGGGACACCTGGTAGCACAGATACGCAGTATTTT. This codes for CSARTTGTPGSTDTQYF.

The CDR3 region has the DNA TGTGCCAGCAGTGAGCAGGCCGAGGCGGGGTACTACGAGCAGTACTTC. Amino acids: CASSEQAEAGYYEQYF. The rearrangement joins TRBV2 to TRBJ2-7; tentatively, D is TRBD2 (6 bases). Trimming cost V 3 bases and J 3 bases, with 18 bases left between them. Looked up from germline, CDR1 is SNHLY and CDR2 is FYNNEI. This CDR3 spans 16 amino acids.